This TCR beta chain was identified during a study of cytomegalovirus exposure and HLA in healthy donors. The PCR was carried out with 60 Vbeta primers and 13 Jbeta primers. TCRdb's copy holds only in-frame clones and misses some; the assay was immunoSEQ multiplex PCR. The sample has 90,000 to 130,000 clones; 70% are singletons. Sample: PBMCs. This TCR was recovered from a man aged 25 to 45 in good health and CMV-seropositive.

The CDR3 region is CASRGTGINQPQHF. CDR3 DNA sequence: TGTGCCAGCAGGGGGACAGGGATTAATCAGCCCCAGCATTTT. The rearrangement joins TRBV25-1 to TRBJ1-5, with 9 bases fitting TRBD1. Germline assignment: CDR1 MGHDK and CDR2 SYGVNS. With 6 bases clipped from V and 4 bases from J, the junction kept 4 bases outside the gene matches. This CDR3 is built from 14 residues.